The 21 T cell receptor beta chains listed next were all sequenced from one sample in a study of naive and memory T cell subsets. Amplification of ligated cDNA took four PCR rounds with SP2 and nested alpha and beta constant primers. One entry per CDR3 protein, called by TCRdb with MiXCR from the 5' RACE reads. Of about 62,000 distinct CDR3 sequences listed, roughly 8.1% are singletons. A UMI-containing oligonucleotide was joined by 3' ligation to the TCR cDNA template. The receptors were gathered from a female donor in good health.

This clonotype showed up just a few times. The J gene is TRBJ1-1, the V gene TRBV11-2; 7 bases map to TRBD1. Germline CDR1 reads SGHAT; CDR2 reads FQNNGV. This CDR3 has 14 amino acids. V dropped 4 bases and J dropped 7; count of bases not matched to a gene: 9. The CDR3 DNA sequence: TGTGCCAGCAGCTCGATACAGGGGTCGGGTGAAGCTTTCTTT. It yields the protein CASSSIQGSGEAFF.

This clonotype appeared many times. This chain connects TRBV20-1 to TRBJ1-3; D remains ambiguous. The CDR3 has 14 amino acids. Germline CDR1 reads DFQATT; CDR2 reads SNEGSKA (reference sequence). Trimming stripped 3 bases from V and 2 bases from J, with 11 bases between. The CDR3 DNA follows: TGCAGTGCTAGCGACGCAAGTGCTGGAAACACCATATATTTT. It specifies CSASDASAGNTIYF.

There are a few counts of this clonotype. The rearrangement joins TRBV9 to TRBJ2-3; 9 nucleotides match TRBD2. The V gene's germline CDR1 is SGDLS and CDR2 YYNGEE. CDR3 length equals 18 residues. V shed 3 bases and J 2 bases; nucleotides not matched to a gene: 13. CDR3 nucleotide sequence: TGTGCCAGCAGCGGCTCTGGAGCTAGCGGGGCCATCACAGATACGCAGTATTTT. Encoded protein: CASSGSGASGAITDTQYF.

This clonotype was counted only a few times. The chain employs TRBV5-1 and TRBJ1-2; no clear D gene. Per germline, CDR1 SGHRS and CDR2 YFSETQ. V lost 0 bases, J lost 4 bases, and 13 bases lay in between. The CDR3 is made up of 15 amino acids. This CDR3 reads CASSLAAGEGYGYTF. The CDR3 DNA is TGCGCCAGCAGCTTGGCAGCCGGTGAGGGCTATGGCTACACCTTC.

The CDR3 region is CASGTGLSGELFF. The CDR3 nucleotides are TGTGCCTCGGGGACAGGGTTGTCCGGGGAGCTGTTTTTT. V gene TRBV7-3 combines with J gene TRBJ2-2, with 9 nucleotides matching TRBD1. This CDR3 has 13 residues. Germline V gene data show CDR1 as SGHTA and CDR2 as FQGTGA. After removal of 11 bases from V and 6 bases from J, the junction contained 7 bases not matched to a gene.

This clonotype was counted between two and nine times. For the CDR3, the DNA is TGTGCCAGCAGCCCCGGGGACAGTACAGATACGCAGTATTTT. Translated: CASSPGDSTDTQYF. V and J are TRBV5-5 and TRBJ2-3; 7 bases align to TRBD1. Germline V CDR1 and CDR2: SGHKS, YYEKEE (reference sequence). V lost 4 bases to trimming and J lost 3 bases; unmatched junction nucleotides: 5. The CDR3 consists of 14 residues.

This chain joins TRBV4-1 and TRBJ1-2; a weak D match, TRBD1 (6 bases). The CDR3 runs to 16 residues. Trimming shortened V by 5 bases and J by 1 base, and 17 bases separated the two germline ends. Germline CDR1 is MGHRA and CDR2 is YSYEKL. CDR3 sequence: CASSLWGAGDNYGYTF. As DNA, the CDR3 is TGCGCCAGCAGCTTATGGGGGGCAGGGGATAACTATGGCTACACCTTC.

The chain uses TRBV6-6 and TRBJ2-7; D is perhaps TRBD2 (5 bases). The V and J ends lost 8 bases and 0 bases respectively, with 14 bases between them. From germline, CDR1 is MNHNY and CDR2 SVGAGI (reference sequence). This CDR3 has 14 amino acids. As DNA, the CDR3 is TGTGCCAGCCATGGGCGGGCTAGCTCCTACGAGCAGTACTTC. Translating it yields CASHGRASSYEQYF.

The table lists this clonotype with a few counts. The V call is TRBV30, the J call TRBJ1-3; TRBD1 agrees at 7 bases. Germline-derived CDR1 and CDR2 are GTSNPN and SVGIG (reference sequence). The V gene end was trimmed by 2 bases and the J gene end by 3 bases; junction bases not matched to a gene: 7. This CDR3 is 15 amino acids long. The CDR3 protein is CAWSYEGAFGNTIYF. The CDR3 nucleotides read TGTGCCTGGAGTTATGAGGGGGCCTTTGGAAACACCATATATTTT.

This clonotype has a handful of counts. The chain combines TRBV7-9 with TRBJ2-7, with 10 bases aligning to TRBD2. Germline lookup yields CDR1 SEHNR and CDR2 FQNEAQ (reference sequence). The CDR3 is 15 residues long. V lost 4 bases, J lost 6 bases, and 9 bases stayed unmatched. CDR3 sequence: CASSYASGGAGEQYF. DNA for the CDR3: TGTGCCAGCAGCTATGCTAGCGGGGGAGCTGGCGAGCAGTACTTC.

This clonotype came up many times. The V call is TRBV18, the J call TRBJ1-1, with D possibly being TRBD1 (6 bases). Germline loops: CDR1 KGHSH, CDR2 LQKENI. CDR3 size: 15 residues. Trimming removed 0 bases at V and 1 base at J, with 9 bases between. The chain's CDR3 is CASSPPGQRNTEAFF. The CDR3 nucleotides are TGTGCCAGCTCACCACCCGGACAGAGGAACACTGAAGCTTTCTTT.

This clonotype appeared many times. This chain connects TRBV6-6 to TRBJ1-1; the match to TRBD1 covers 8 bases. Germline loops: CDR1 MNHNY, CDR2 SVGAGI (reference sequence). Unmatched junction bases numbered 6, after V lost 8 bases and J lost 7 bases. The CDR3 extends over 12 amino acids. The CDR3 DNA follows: TGTGCCAGCCTTCGTGACAGGGGTGAAGCTTTCTTT. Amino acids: CASLRDRGEAFF.

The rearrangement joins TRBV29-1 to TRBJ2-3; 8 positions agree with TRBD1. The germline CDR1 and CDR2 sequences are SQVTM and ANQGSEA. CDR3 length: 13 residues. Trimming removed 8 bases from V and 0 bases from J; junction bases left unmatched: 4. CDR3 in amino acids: CSSWTGSTDTQYF. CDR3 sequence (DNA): TGCAGCTCCTGGACAGGGAGCACAGATACGCAGTATTTT.

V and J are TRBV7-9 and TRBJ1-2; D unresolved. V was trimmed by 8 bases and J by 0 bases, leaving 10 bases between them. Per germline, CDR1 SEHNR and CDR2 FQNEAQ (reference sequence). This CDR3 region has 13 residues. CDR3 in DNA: TGTGCCAGCGGGCCAGATTCTAACTATGGCTACACCTTC. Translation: CASGPDSNYGYTF. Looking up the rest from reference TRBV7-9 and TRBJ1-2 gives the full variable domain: DTGVSQNPRHKITKRGQNVTFRCDPISEHNRLYWYRQTLGQGPEFLTYFQNEAQLEKSRLLSDRFSAERPKGSFSTLEIQRTEQGDSAMYLCASGPDSNYGYTFGSGTRLTVV.

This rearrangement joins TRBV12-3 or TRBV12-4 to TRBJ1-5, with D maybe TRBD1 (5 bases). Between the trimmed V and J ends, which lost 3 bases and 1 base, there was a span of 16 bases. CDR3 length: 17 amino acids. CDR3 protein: CASSFGVGVSSNQPQHF. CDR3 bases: TGTGCCAGCAGTTTTGGGGTAGGGGTTTCGAGCAATCAGCCCCAGCATTTT.

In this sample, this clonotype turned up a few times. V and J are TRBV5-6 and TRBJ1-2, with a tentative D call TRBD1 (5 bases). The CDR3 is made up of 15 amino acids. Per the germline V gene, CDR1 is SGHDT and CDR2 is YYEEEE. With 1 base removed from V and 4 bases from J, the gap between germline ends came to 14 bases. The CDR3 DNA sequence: TGTGCCAGCAGCTTGATCAGGGACTACTCCTATGGCTACACCTTC. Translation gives CASSLIRDYSYGYTF.

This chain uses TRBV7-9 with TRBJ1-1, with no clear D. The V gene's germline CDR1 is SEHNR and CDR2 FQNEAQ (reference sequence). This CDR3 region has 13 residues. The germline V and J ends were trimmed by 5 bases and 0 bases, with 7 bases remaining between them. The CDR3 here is CASSGYLNTEAFF. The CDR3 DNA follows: TGTGCCAGCAGCGGTTACTTGAACACTGAAGCTTTCTTT.

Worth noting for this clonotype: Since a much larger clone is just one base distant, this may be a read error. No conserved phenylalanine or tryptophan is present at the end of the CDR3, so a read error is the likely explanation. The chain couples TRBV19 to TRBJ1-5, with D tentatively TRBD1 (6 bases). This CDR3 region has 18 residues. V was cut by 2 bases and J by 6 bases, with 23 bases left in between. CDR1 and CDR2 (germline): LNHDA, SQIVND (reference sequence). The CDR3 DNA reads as TGTGCCAGTAGTATACAAGGGCGGAGAAATGGCAGGGGTCAGCCCCAGCATTCT. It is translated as CASSIQGRRNGRGQPQHS.

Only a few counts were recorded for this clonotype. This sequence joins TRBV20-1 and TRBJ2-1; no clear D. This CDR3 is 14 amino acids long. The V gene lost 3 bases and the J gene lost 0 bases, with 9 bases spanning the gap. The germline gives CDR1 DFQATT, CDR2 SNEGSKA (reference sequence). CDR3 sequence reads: CSARSRISYNEQFF. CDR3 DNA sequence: TGCAGTGCTAGGTCCCGCATCTCCTACAATGAGCAGTTCTTC.

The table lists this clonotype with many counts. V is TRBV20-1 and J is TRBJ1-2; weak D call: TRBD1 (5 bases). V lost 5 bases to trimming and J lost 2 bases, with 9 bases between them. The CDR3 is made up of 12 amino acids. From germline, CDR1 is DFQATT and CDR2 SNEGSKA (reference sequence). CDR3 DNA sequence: TGCAGTGCTTCACGACAGAACTATGGCTACACCTTC. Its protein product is CSASRQNYGYTF.

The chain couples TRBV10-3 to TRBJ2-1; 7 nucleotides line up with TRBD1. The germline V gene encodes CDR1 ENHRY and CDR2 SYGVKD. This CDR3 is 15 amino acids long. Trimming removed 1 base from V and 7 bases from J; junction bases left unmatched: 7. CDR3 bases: TGTGCCATCAGTGAGTGGGCAGGGGGATCTAATGAGCAGTTCTTC. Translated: CAISEWAGGSNEQFF.